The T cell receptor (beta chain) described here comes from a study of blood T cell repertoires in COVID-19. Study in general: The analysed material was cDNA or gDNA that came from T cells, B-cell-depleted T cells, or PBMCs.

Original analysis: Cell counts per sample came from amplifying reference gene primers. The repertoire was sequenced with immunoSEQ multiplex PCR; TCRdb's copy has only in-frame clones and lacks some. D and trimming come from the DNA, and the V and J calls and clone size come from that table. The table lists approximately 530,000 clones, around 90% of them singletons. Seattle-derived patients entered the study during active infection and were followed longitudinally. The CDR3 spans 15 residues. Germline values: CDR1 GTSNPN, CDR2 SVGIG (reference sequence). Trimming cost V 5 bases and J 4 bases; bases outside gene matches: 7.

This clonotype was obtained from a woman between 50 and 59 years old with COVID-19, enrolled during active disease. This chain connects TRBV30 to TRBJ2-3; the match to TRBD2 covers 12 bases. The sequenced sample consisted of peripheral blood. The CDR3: CAWAGLAGSSDTQYF. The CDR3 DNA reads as TGTGCCTGGGCGGGACTAGCGGGCTCATCAGATACGCAGTATTTT.